Listed below are T cell receptor beta chains from one sample, sequenced in a study of cytomegalovirus exposure and HLA in healthy donors. The method was immunoSEQ multiplex PCR; TCRdb's version includes in-frame clones alone and lacks a portion of them. In total, the table holds around 51,000 clones. The sequencing sample was made of PBMCs. Every receptor here comes from a man aged 40-49 years in good health and CMV-seropositive. Both conserved end residues are part of each CDR3. A D gene is named only where the DNA matches it firmly. Expanded clones are given a class, and other clones once, few, many or no size at all.

v_gene: TRBV5-6; abundance: .; j_gene: TRBJ2-3; d_gene: TRBD2; CDR3nt: TGTGCCAGCAGCTTTCCTCTACTAGCGGGGTTTCTCACAGATACGCAGTATTTT; CDR3aa: CASSFPLLAGFLTDTQYF
v_gene: TRBV4-1; abundance: .; j_gene: TRBJ2-7; d_gene: TRBD2; CDR3nt: TGCGCCAGCAGCCAAGAGGGGGCTAGCGGGTCATACGAGCAGTACTTC; CDR3aa: CASSQEGASGSYEQYF
v_gene: TRBV18; abundance: .; j_gene: TRBJ1-4; d_gene: TRBD1; CDR3nt: TGTGCCAGCTCACAAAATGCCCGGGACAGACGTGAAAAACTGTTTTTT; CDR3aa: CASSQNARDRREKLFF
v_gene: TRBV5-6; abundance: .; j_gene: TRBJ2-7; d_gene: .; CDR3nt: TGTGCCAGCACCCGAGAGGAGGAGCAGTACTTC; CDR3aa: CASTREEEQYF
v_gene: TRBV6-6; abundance: medium-sized; j_gene: TRBJ2-7; d_gene: TRBD1; CDR3nt: TGTGCCAGCAGTCCTGGACAGGGGGTCTACGAGCAGTACTTC; CDR3aa: CASSPGQGVYEQYF
v_gene: TRBV7-9; abundance: .; j_gene: TRBJ1-2; d_gene: .; CDR3nt: TGTGCCAGCAGCCCCGGGAGAGAGGATGGCTACACCTTC; CDR3aa: CASSPGREDGYTF
v_gene: TRBV7-3; abundance: .; j_gene: TRBJ2-3; d_gene: .; CDR3nt: TGTGCCAGCAGCCGATCGGGGAGCACAGATACGCAGTATTTT; CDR3aa: CASSRSGSTDTQYF
v_gene: TRBV30; abundance: .; j_gene: TRBJ2-1; d_gene: TRBD2; CDR3nt: TGTGCCTGGAGTATTCTCCGGACTAGCGGGGCCTACAATGAGCAGTTCTTC; CDR3aa: CAWSILRTSGAYNEQFF
v_gene: TRBV18; abundance: .; j_gene: TRBJ2-5; d_gene: TRBD2; CDR3nt: TGTGCCAGCTCACCTCGGGGAGGGTTAGAGACCCAGTACTTC; CDR3aa: CASSPRGGLETQYF
v_gene: TRBV5-1; abundance: .; j_gene: TRBJ2-5; d_gene: TRBD1; CDR3nt: TGCGCCTCCAGCTTGGCCGAGGGGACAGGGCTCTTCCAAGAGACCCAGTACTTC; CDR3aa: CASSLAEGTGLFQETQYF
v_gene: TRBV5-6; abundance: .; j_gene: TRBJ2-7; d_gene: TRBD1; CDR3nt: TGTGCCAGCAGCTTACGCACGGGACAGGGGTTCGGGCACGAGCAGTACTTC; CDR3aa: CASSLRTGQGFGHEQYF
v_gene: TRBV30; abundance: .; j_gene: TRBJ2-1; d_gene: .; CDR3nt: TGTGCCTGGAGAACAAGGGAGGCTGAGCAGTTCTTC; CDR3aa: CAWRTREAEQFF
v_gene: TRBV7-9; abundance: .; j_gene: TRBJ1-2; d_gene: .; CDR3nt: TGTGCCAGCAGCTTATTTGAATGGGCAGGAGGCTACACCTTC; CDR3aa: CASSLFEWAGGYTF
v_gene: TRBV2; abundance: .; j_gene: TRBJ2-7; d_gene: .; CDR3nt: TGTGCCAGCAGAATGGACTTGGGTTACGAGCAGTACTTC; CDR3aa: CASRMDLGYEQYF
v_gene: TRBV6-5; abundance: .; j_gene: TRBJ2-7; d_gene: TRBD1; CDR3nt: TGTGCCAGCAGAGATCGGACAGGGGGCAGGAACGAGCAGTACTTC; CDR3aa: CASRDRTGGRNEQYF
v_gene: TRBV29-1; abundance: .; j_gene: TRBJ2-2; d_gene: TRBD2; CDR3nt: TGCAGCGTTTGGGCTAGCGGGAGTGCCACCGGGGAGCTGTTTTTT; CDR3aa: CSVWASGSATGELFF
v_gene: TRBV18; abundance: .; j_gene: TRBJ2-1; d_gene: TRBD2; CDR3nt: TGTGCCAGCCTTAGCGGGGTCTCCTACAATGAGCAGTTCTTC; CDR3aa: CASLSGVSYNEQFF
v_gene: TRBV6-5; abundance: .; j_gene: TRBJ2-7; d_gene: TRBD2; CDR3nt: TGTGCCAGCAGTAGGACTAGCGTCTCCTACGAGCAGTACTTC; CDR3aa: CASSRTSVSYEQYF
v_gene: TRBV5-1; abundance: .; j_gene: TRBJ1-2; d_gene: .; CDR3nt: TGCGCCAGCAGCCTGGGGGGAGATGCGTATGGCTACACCTTC; CDR3aa: CASSLGGDAYGYTF
v_gene: TRBV12-2; abundance: .; j_gene: TRBJ2-7; d_gene: .; CDR3nt: TGTGCAAGTCCCCCCGCCTACGAGCAGTACTTC; CDR3aa: CASPPAYEQYF
v_gene: TRBV28; abundance: .; j_gene: TRBJ2-3; d_gene: TRBD2; CDR3nt: TGTGCCAGCAGTTTAGCGGGGGGTCGCGCGACGCAGTATTTT; CDR3aa: CASSLAGGRATQYF
v_gene: TRBV14; abundance: .; j_gene: TRBJ1-1; d_gene: .; CDR3nt: TGTGCCAGCAGCCAAGATTGGGCAGGAGAAGCTTTCTTT; CDR3aa: CASSQDWAGEAFF
v_gene: TRBV11-3; abundance: .; j_gene: TRBJ2-1; d_gene: TRBD2; CDR3nt: TGTGCCAGCAGCTCGGGACTAGCCTACAATGAGCAGTTCTTC; CDR3aa: CASSSGLAYNEQFF
v_gene: TRBV4-1; abundance: .; j_gene: TRBJ2-1; d_gene: TRBD2; CDR3nt: TGCGCCAGCAGCTCCGGGGTAGCGGGGCTCAATGAGCAGTTCTTC; CDR3aa: CASSSGVAGLNEQFF
v_gene: TRBV7-6; abundance: .; j_gene: TRBJ1-5; d_gene: TRBD1; CDR3nt: TGTGCCAGCAGCTTGAGCAGGGGGGGCAATCAGCCCCAGCATTTT; CDR3aa: CASSLSRGGNQPQHF
v_gene: TRBV15; abundance: .; j_gene: TRBJ1-5; d_gene: .; CDR3nt: TGTGCCACCAGCAGCGGAGGCCCATATAGCAATCAGCCCCAGCATTTT; CDR3aa: CATSSGGPYSNQPQHF
v_gene: TRBV25-1; abundance: .; j_gene: TRBJ2-7; d_gene: .; CDR3nt: TGTGCCAGCAGTTCCCTCGAGCAGTACTTC; CDR3aa: CASSSLEQYF
v_gene: TRBV7-2; abundance: .; j_gene: TRBJ2-7; d_gene: TRBD1; CDR3nt: TGTGCCAGCAGCACAGGGGCCTACGAGCAGTACTTC; CDR3aa: CASSTGAYEQYF
v_gene: TRBV28; abundance: .; j_gene: TRBJ2-7; d_gene: TRBD2; CDR3nt: TGTGCCAGCAGTTTATATTTCGCAGGGAGGGACGAGCAGTACTTC; CDR3aa: CASSLYFAGRDEQYF
v_gene: TRBV5-1; abundance: .; j_gene: TRBJ2-1; d_gene: .; CDR3nt: TGCGCCAGCAGCTTGGACACAGGGCACAATGAGCAGTTCTTC; CDR3aa: CASSLDTGHNEQFF
v_gene: TRBV7-2; abundance: .; j_gene: TRBJ2-5; d_gene: TRBD2; CDR3nt: TGTGCCAGCAGCCCGGGACTAGCGGGGCAAGAGACCCAGTACTTC; CDR3aa: CASSPGLAGQETQYF
v_gene: TRBV9; abundance: .; j_gene: TRBJ1-6; d_gene: TRBD1; CDR3nt: TGTGCCAGCAGCGAGACCGACAGGGGAAGATCACCCCTCCACTTT; CDR3aa: CASSETDRGRSPLHF
v_gene: TRBV7-9; abundance: .; j_gene: TRBJ2-4; d_gene: .; CDR3nt: TGTGCCAGCAGCGCTCAGGGAAACATTCAGTACTTC; CDR3aa: CASSAQGNIQYF
v_gene: TRBV6-5; abundance: .; j_gene: TRBJ1-4; d_gene: TRBD1; CDR3nt: TGTGCCAGCAGGCTAGGACAGGGAAATGAAAAACTGTTTTTT; CDR3aa: CASRLGQGNEKLFF
v_gene: TRBV14; abundance: .; j_gene: TRBJ1-2; d_gene: TRBD1; CDR3nt: TGTGCCAGCAGTTTGCAGGGGGCGAGGTATGGCTACACCTTC; CDR3aa: CASSLQGARYGYTF
v_gene: TRBV11-3; abundance: .; j_gene: TRBJ2-1; d_gene: TRBD1; CDR3nt: TGTGCCAGCAGCCTGACAGGGGTTGGAGAGCAGTTCTTC; CDR3aa: CASSLTGVGEQFF
v_gene: TRBV7-8; abundance: .; j_gene: TRBJ2-7; d_gene: TRBD2; CDR3nt: TGTGCCAGCAGCCCGTCTAAGGCGGGAGGGTTCGACGAGCAGTACTTC; CDR3aa: CASSPSKAGGFDEQYF
v_gene: TRBV11-2; abundance: .; j_gene: TRBJ2-2; d_gene: TRBD2; CDR3nt: TGTGCCAGCAGCTACGATAGCGGGAGAGGTACCGGGGAGCTGTTTTTT; CDR3aa: CASSYDSGRGTGELFF
v_gene: TRBV5-1; abundance: .; j_gene: TRBJ1-5; d_gene: .; CDR3nt: TGCGCCAGCAGCTTCAAGCCGGGGAACAATCAGCCCCAGCATTTT; CDR3aa: CASSFKPGNNQPQHF
v_gene: TRBV6-5; abundance: .; j_gene: TRBJ1-1; d_gene: .; CDR3nt: TGTGCCAGCAGTTATGTGAGAGGCACTGAAGCTTTCTTT; CDR3aa: CASSYVRGTEAFF
v_gene: TRBV5-1; abundance: .; j_gene: TRBJ2-2; d_gene: TRBD1; CDR3nt: TGCGCCAGCAGCTGGGACAGTCCCGGGGAGCTGTTTTTT; CDR3aa: CASSWDSPGELFF
v_gene: TRBV19; abundance: .; j_gene: TRBJ2-5; d_gene: TRBD2; CDR3nt: TGTGCTGCTAGCGGGGGTCAAGAGACCCAGTACTTC; CDR3aa: CAASGGQETQYF
v_gene: TRBV5-6; abundance: .; j_gene: TRBJ2-5; d_gene: TRBD2; CDR3nt: TGTGCCAGCTTTATAGCGGGGGGGGAGACCCAGTACTTC; CDR3aa: CASFIAGGETQYF
v_gene: TRBV6-6; abundance: .; j_gene: TRBJ2-4; d_gene: .; CDR3nt: TGTGCCAGCGGAGCTGGAAACATTCAGTACTTC; CDR3aa: CASGAGNIQYF
v_gene: TRBV7-2; abundance: .; j_gene: TRBJ2-3; d_gene: .; CDR3nt: TGTGCCAGCAGCTTATCGGGTGGAGATACGCAGTATTTT; CDR3aa: CASSLSGGDTQYF
v_gene: TRBV18; abundance: .; j_gene: TRBJ1-3; d_gene: TRBD1; CDR3nt: TGTGCCAGCTCACCGGACAGGGAATCTGGAAACATCATATATTTT; CDR3aa: CASSPDRESGNIIYF
v_gene: TRBV9; abundance: .; j_gene: TRBJ1-3; d_gene: .; CDR3nt: TGTGCCAGCAGTGCGGGGAATGGAAACACCATATATTTT; CDR3aa: CASSAGNGNTIYF
v_gene: TRBV30; abundance: .; j_gene: TRBJ2-2; d_gene: TRBD1; CDR3nt: TGTGCCTGGAGTGTACCGTGGACAGGGGGAACCGGGGAGCTGTTTTTT; CDR3aa: CAWSVPWTGGTGELFF
v_gene: TRBV12-5; abundance: .; j_gene: TRBJ2-2; d_gene: TRBD1; CDR3nt: TGTGCTAGTGCCCCACCGGGACAGGGGCATAACGGGGAGCTGTTTTTT; CDR3aa: CASAPPGQGHNGELFF
v_gene: TRBV4-3; abundance: .; j_gene: TRBJ2-1; d_gene: .; CDR3nt: TGCGCCAGCAGCCAAGATCTGGTCCGGAATGAGCAGTTCTTC; CDR3aa: CASSQDLVRNEQFF
v_gene: TRBV5-6; abundance: .; j_gene: TRBJ2-5; d_gene: TRBD1; CDR3nt: TGTGCCAGCGACAGGGGCAACCAAGAGACCCAGTACTTC; CDR3aa: CASDRGNQETQYF
v_gene: TRBV5-4; abundance: .; j_gene: TRBJ2-3; d_gene: .; CDR3nt: TGTGCCAGCAGCTTGATTCAGGGGAGCACAGATACGCAGTATTTT; CDR3aa: CASSLIQGSTDTQYF
v_gene: TRBV6-5; abundance: .; j_gene: TRBJ2-1; d_gene: .; CDR3nt: TGTGCCAGCAGTTACCCGGGAAGCAATGAGCAGTTCTTC; CDR3aa: CASSYPGSNEQFF
v_gene: TRBV5-1; abundance: .; j_gene: TRBJ1-5; d_gene: .; CDR3nt: TGCGCCAGCAGCTTGGAATCAGGAAATCAGCCCCAGCATTTT; CDR3aa: CASSLESGNQPQHF